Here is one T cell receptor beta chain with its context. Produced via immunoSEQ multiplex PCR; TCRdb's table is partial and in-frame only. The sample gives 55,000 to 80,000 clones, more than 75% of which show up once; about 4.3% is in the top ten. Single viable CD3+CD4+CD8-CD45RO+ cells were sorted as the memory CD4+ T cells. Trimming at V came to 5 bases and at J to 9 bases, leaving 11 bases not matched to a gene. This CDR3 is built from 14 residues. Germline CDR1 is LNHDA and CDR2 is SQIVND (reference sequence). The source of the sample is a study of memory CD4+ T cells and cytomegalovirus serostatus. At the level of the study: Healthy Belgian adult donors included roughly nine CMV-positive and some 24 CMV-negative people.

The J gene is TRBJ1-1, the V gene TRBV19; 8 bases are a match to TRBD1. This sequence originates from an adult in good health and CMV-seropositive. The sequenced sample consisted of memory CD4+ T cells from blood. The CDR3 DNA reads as TGTGCCAGTAGTGCCCGACAGGGGAACCTCAAAGCTTTCTTT. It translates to CASSARQGNLKAFF.